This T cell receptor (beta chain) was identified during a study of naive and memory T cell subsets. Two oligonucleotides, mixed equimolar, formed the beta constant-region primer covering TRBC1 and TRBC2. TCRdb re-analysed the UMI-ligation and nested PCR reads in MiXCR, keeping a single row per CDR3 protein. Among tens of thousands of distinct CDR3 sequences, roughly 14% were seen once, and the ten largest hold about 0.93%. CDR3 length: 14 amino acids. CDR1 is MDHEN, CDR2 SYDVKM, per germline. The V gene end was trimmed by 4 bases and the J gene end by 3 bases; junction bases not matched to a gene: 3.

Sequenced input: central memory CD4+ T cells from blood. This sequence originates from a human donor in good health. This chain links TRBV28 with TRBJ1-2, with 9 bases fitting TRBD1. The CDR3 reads CASSSGTGYYGYTF. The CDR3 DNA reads TGTGCCAGCAGTTCAGGGACAGGGTACTATGGCTACACCTTC.